A single sample is the source of the 17 T cell receptor beta chains below, sequenced in a study of blood T cells in healthy people across ages. PCR was performed a second time for about 7 to 11 cycles using a sample-barcoded 5' primer and a J-beta primer mix. Using its own MiXCR run on the 5' RACE reads, TCRdb lists one record per CDR3 protein. The repertoire holds about 1.5 million distinct CDR3 sequences, approximately 42% seen once, with about 4% in the top ten. The sample was blood. The origin of the receptors is a woman under 30 in good health.

The chain uses TRBV4-3 and TRBJ1-5; D not certain. V was clipped by 0 bases and J by 6 bases, with 12 bases between them. The germline gives CDR1 LGHNA, CDR2 YSLEER. This CDR3 has 15 residues. The CDR3 DNA is TGCGCCAGCAGCCAAGATACAAACCCGAGTCAGCCCCAGCATTTT. Translated, it gives CASSQDTNPSQPQHF.

At least ten counts were recorded for this clonotype. The chain uses TRBV19 and TRBJ1-2; tentative D call: TRBD1 (6 bases). V gave up 9 bases and J gave up 6 bases, with 14 bases separating them. The CDR3 is 12 amino acids. Looked up from germline, CDR1 is LNHDA and CDR2 is SQIVND (reference sequence). The CDR3 here is CASSIGGNGYTF. CDR3 DNA: TGTGCCAGCAGCATAGGGGGTAATGGCTACACCTTC.

This clonotype was detected ten times or more. The V and J genes are TRBV7-9 and TRBJ2-7; TRBD2 agrees at 9 bases. Germline V gives CDR1 SEHNR, CDR2 FQNEAQ (reference sequence). Losses at the gene ends were 5 bases for V and 6 bases for J; bases not matched to a gene: 2. This CDR3 region has 12 residues. The DNA of the CDR3 is TGTGCCAGCAGCCCACTAGCGGGCGAGCAGTACTTC. Protein sequence: CASSPLAGEQYF. Complete variable domain (other parts from reference TRBV7-9 and TRBJ2-7): DTGVSQNPRHKITKRGQNVTFRCDPISEHNRLYWYRQTLGQGPEFLTYFQNEAQLEKSRLLSDRFSAERPKGSFSTLEIQRTEQGDSAMYLCASSPLAGEQYFGPGTRLTVT.

This clonotype came up a few times. The V and J genes are TRBV4-1 and TRBJ2-3; 8 positions match TRBD2. This CDR3 is built from 15 residues. J gave up 4 bases and V 1 base, and 4 bases lay outside the gene matches. Germline-derived CDR1 and CDR2 are MGHRA and YSYEKL. In DNA, the CDR3 is TGCGCCAGCAGCCAAGTGGTTAGCGGGGCAGATACGCAGTATTTT. Translation gives CASSQVVSGADTQYF.

The CDR3: CSGGSDTQYF. CDR3 coding DNA: TGCAGCGGGGGATCAGATACGCAGTATTTT. The J gene is TRBJ2-3, the V gene TRBV29-1; no definite D call. V lost 7 bases and J 4 bases, leaving 6 bases between the germline ends. The CDR3 has 10 residues. Germline-derived CDR1 and CDR2 are SQVTM and ANQGSEA.

This clonotype has just a few counts. The chain links TRBV30 to TRBJ1-2; D might be TRBD1 (6 bases). The CDR3 is 12 amino acids. Trimming removed 8 bases at V and 4 bases at J, with 14 bases between. CDR1 and CDR2 from the germline V gene are GTSNPN and SVGIG (reference sequence). CDR3 residues: CAQIRGGYGYTF. The CDR3 nucleotides read TGTGCCCAGATCAGGGGCGGCTATGGCTACACCTTC.

V is TRBV7-9 and J is TRBJ1-5; possible D gene TRBD1, 5 bases. V dropped 10 bases and J dropped 3 bases, with 16 bases sitting between them. Looked up from germline, CDR1 is SEHNR and CDR2 is FQNEAQ (reference sequence). The CDR3 covers 14 residues. The CDR3 DNA sequence: TGTGCCACTCAGGGCGCCGGACTCAATCAGCCCCAGCATTTT. Protein: CATQGAGLNQPQHF.

In its sample, this clonotype was seen a few times. The chain has TRBV20-1 and TRBJ2-7; D might be TRBD1 (6 bases). The germline V gene encodes CDR1 DFQATT and CDR2 SNEGSKA (reference sequence). The V and J ends lost 2 bases and 1 base respectively, with 12 bases between them. The CDR3 is made up of 14 amino acids. This CDR3 reads CSARPRDTSYEQYF. For the CDR3, the DNA is TGCAGTGCTAGACCCCGGGACACTTCCTACGAGCAGTACTTC.

This clonotype was counted only a few times. The rearrangement joins TRBV6-2 or TRBV6-3 to TRBJ2-1; 8 positions agree with TRBD1. The CDR3 spans 14 residues. Germline CDR1 reads MNHEY; CDR2 reads SVGEGT. Trimming at V came to 8 bases and at J to 10 bases, leaving 13 bases not matched to a gene. CDR3 coding DNA: TGTGCCAGCGCCCCCCAAAGTCCAGGGGGCGAGCAGTTCTTC. It specifies CASAPQSPGGEQFF.

This chain connects TRBV28 to TRBJ2-5, with D unresolved. The CDR3 extends over 14 amino acids. The germline V gene encodes CDR1 MDHEN and CDR2 SYDVKM. V was pared by 4 bases and J by 1 base, with 10 bases between. CDR3 bases: TGTGCCAGCAGTTCCCGAAGCGTCCAAGAGACCCAGTACTTC. Residues: CASSSRSVQETQYF.

The chain uses TRBV2 and TRBJ2-3, with TRBD2 as a possible D gene (5 bases). CDR1 is SNHLY and CDR2 is FYNNEI in the germline V gene. The CDR3 totals 15 residues. V was clipped by 3 bases and J by 0 bases, with 10 bases between them. CDR3 nucleotides: TGTGCCAGCAGTGAGAGGGTTGGCAGCACAGATACGCAGTATTTT. Its protein product is CASSERVGSTDTQYF.

The rearrangement joins TRBV20-1 to TRBJ1-4; D is undetermined. V lost 6 bases and J lost 10, with 12 bases in between. The CDR3 spans 11 residues. From germline, CDR1 is DFQATT and CDR2 SNEGSKA (reference sequence). CDR3 in amino acids: CSAGPLGKLFF. The CDR3 DNA follows: TGCAGTGCCGGGCCCCTAGGAAAACTGTTTTTT.

In this sample, this clonotype turned up a few times. This chain links TRBV21-1 with TRBJ1-2; TRBD1, as called in the table, went unchecked against the DNA. TRBV21-1 is designated a pseudogene. This CDR3 has 15 residues. Here the CDR3 reads CASSNNRGAPHGYTF. In DNA, the CDR3 is TGTGCCAGCAGTAACAACAGGGGGGCCCCCCATGGCTACACCTTC.

This clonotype appeared a few times. This rearrangement joins TRBV20-1 to TRBJ2-7; 10 bases are a match to TRBD2. Unmatched junction bases numbered 1, after V lost 3 bases and J lost 11 bases. The CDR3 loop spans 10 amino acids. Germline lookup yields CDR1 DFQATT and CDR2 SNEGSKA (reference sequence). CDR3 loop: CSARGTSEYF. DNA for the CDR3: TGCAGTGCTAGGGGGACTAGCGAGTACTTC.

V and J are TRBV14 and TRBJ2-1; D uncertain. The CDR3 runs 11 residues. CDR1 is SGHDN and CDR2 is FVKESK in the germline V gene. V was cut by 3 bases and J by 12 bases, with 9 bases left in between. CDR3 DNA: TGTGCCAGCAGCCAGCTTCGGATGCAGTTCTTC. It translates to CASSQLRMQFF.

The V gene is TRBV7-8, the J gene TRBJ2-2; 10 bases are a match to TRBD2. The CDR3 runs to 15 residues. J gave up 7 bases and V 6 bases, and 8 bases lay outside the gene matches. Germline loops: CDR1 SGHVS, CDR2 FQNEAQ. The CDR3 loop is CASSPSGRGDGELFF. The CDR3 coding sequence is TGTGCCAGCAGTCCTAGCGGGAGAGGCGACGGGGAGCTGTTTTTT.

Ten or more counts support this clonotype. This chain uses TRBV27 with TRBJ1-3, with D unclear. The CDR3 length is 13 residues. Trimming cost V 6 bases and J 5 bases, with 11 bases left between them. The germline V gene encodes CDR1 MNHEY and CDR2 SMNVEV (reference sequence). CDR3 nucleotide sequence: TGTGCCAGCAGCTCCCCTCATCGAAACACCATATATTTT. Protein product: CASSSPHRNTIYF.